The subject of this entry is one T cell receptor (beta chain). This clonotype was detected only once. This clone's antigen is unknown. Base-call qualities are not available, and no considerably larger clone is one nucleotide away. The data derive from a study of blood T cells in healthy people across ages (dated by TCRdb to about 2015). For the study in its entirety: Template switching captured roughly one uniquely barcoded TCR beta cDNA molecule per two T cells in model experiments. To track age-related changes in TCR beta repertoire diversity, the study relied on deep sequencing normalized with unique cDNA molecular identifiers. The donors were split into four age groups: young (average about 16 years), middle-aged (around 40), aged (about 56) and long-lived (over 80). Donors of different ages were randomly distributed across sequencing lanes to avoid experimental bias. Using the same blood draw, the study looked at two additional independent replicas of 1 million unique cDNA reads for two donors, one aged 18 to 30 and the other aged 80 or older.

V is cut by 6 bases and J by 5 bases, and the space between the germline ends is 14 bases. Its CDR3 holds 15 amino acids, cysteine through phenylalanine. Of the read, only the CDR3 DNA is kept; its 45 bases are in frame from base 1. CDR1 and CDR2, looked up from the germline V gene (reference sequence), are MNHEY and SMNVEV. What the authors observed across the whole study: Bulk unsorted PBMC profiling prevented conclusive comparison of naive and antigen-experienced compartments. Compared with the aged group, more naive CD4+ T cells, fewer expanded clones and increased TCR diversity were shown by the long-lived group, suggesting age selection. As age increased, observed TCR beta diversity per million T cells dropped in a roughly linear way, and a significant reduction was already evident by age 40. The percentage of naive T cells measured by flow cytometry correlated strongly with observed TCR beta diversity. Because the CMV infection status of the donors was unknown, age-related changes in expanded clonotypes may potentially have been confounded. Estimates of total diversity from one million sequenced T cells were regarded as lower bounds and underestimates.

Systemically healthy Caucasian individuals from Russia, roughly 40 in total and aged about 6 to 100 years, were included as donors. Around 10 milliliters of peripheral blood were collected from each donor into EDTA-treated Vacutainer tubes. PBMCs were isolated by Ficoll-Paque density-gradient centrifugation, with at least 7 million obtained per sample. Total RNA, at least 6 micrograms per sample, was extracted from PBMCs with Trizol reagent. Naive CD45RAhigh/CD27high T cell percentages were measured by flow cytometry on a PBMC aliquot from every donor. Library preparation employed 5' RACE. Sequenced using an Illumina HiSeq 2500. The second PCR ran for about 7 to 11 cycles and used a J-beta primer mix along with a sample-barcoded 5' primer. A unique molecular identifier was introduced onto each TCR beta cDNA molecule by a template-switch 5' adaptor carrying 12 random nucleotides. Each sample yielded at least 2.5 million CDR3-containing paired-end reads. All of the RNA was converted into first-strand cDNA using the Mint cDNA synthesis kit, with a TRBC-specific oligonucleotide serving as the primer. Following uracil-DNA glycosylase treatment, a first 18-cycle PCR with universal primers M1SS and BC2_uni_R was performed on all cDNA. The published analysis was carried out like this. Normalization of each sample was performed by random selection of 1 million high-quality reads, each carrying a distinct molecular identifier. Instead of being binned into consensus sequences, reads that shared molecular identifiers were thrown out. MiTCR, with a Q25 quality threshold and the strictest error-elimination algorithm, was used for CDR3 identification, clonotype clustering and error correction. A nonparametric unseen species model using Euler transformation provided a lower-bound estimate of total TCR beta diversity. The public reads were reanalyzed by TCRdb: fastp trimming at Q25, MiXCR alignment, in-frame beta chains only. Identical CDR3 proteins give one entry, which carries the most common genes and DNA. V and J calls and clone size were set by TCRdb, not the authors. The sample includes 780,000 or so distinct CDR3 sequences, with roughly three fifths observed a single time. Roughly 24% of the sample comes from the top ten.

The sequencing sample was made of blood. The sequence is built from TRBV27 and TRBJ1-6, with a weak D call of TRBD1 (6 bases match). This receptor was identified in a man aged 40-49 years in good health. The CDR3 in this case is CASRLGQTDNSPLHF. In nucleotide form, the sequence is TGTGCCAGCAGACTCGGACAGACCGATAATTCACCCCTCCACTTT.